The sequence of this TCR beta chain was determined in a study of cytomegalovirus exposure and HLA in healthy donors. PCR was performed using 60 Vbeta and 13 Jbeta primers. Here immunoSEQ multiplex PCR was the method, and the copy in TCRdb shows in-frame clones only, minus some. The listing records roughly 220,000 clones. After removal of 3 bases from V and 9 bases from J, the junction contained 10 bases not matched to a gene. Germline V gene lookup returns CDR1 MDHEN and CDR2 SYDVKM. The CDR3 has 15 amino acids. The clonotype comes from a girl aged 2-10 years in good health and CMV-seropositive. The sequencing input was PBMCs. This chain links TRBV28 with TRBJ1-5; 8 nucleotides agree with TRBD1. The CDR3 DNA reads TGTGCCAGCAGTTTCGGGACAGGCGAATATGGGCCCCAGCATTTT. Its translation: CASSFGTGEYGPQHF.